One and the same sample provided the 24 T cell receptor beta chains below, sequenced in a study of T cell repertoires in cytomegalovirus infection. TCRdb re-analysed the reads in MiXCR, keeping a single row per CDR3 protein. Among roughly 250,000 distinct CDR3 sequences listed, about 12% were seen once. Source material: PBMCs. The receptors originated from a human donor in good health (CMV status not recorded). Some clones in this sample may be carry-over from other donors' samples.

V is TRBV28 and J is TRBJ1-1; D perhaps matches TRBD1 (5 bases). Germline V gives CDR1 MDHEN, CDR2 SYDVKM. CDR3 length equals 14 residues. Trimming took 3 bases from V and 7 from J, leaving 15 bases between them. The CDR3 DNA reads TGTGCCAGCAGTTTCGGGGTGCGACAGCGTGAAGCTTTCTTT. It codes for CASSFGVRQREAFF.

The chain couples TRBV3-1 to TRBJ1-1; possibly TRBD1 for D (5 bases). V was trimmed by 0 bases and J by 2 bases, leaving 10 bases between them. Germline V gives CDR1 LGHDT, CDR2 YNNKEL (reference sequence). The CDR3 spans 15 residues. DNA for the CDR3: TGTGCCAGCAGCCAAGACAGGGAGGGAAACACTGAAGCTTTCTTT. Its protein is CASSQDREGNTEAFF.

This clonotype was seen at least ten times. The chain links TRBV7-9 to TRBJ1-3, with D maybe TRBD1 (6 bases). Per the germline V gene, CDR1 is SEHNR and CDR2 is FQNEAQ (reference sequence). CDR3 length equals 14 residues. Between the trimmed V and J ends, which lost 5 bases and 2 bases, there was a span of 10 bases. CDR3: CASSQDRAGNTIYF. CDR3 nucleotide sequence: TGTGCCAGCAGCCAGGACAGAGCTGGAAACACCATATATTTT.

This clonotype has a count of ten or more. The V and J genes are TRBV7-8 and TRBJ2-5, with TRBD2 identical over 10 bases. This CDR3 spans 16 amino acids. The germline V gene encodes CDR1 SGHVS and CDR2 FQNEAQ. Trimming at V came to 5 bases and at J to 2 bases, leaving 8 bases not matched to a gene. CDR3 nucleotide sequence: TGTGCCAGCAGCCACCTAGCGGGGGAGGGGCAAGAGACCCAGTACTTC. Translated, it gives CASSHLAGEGQETQYF.

The sample holds a few counts of this clonotype. The chain has TRBV28 and TRBJ2-7, with a possible D match to TRBD2 (6 bases). This CDR3 has 14 residues. The V end was cut by 6 bases, the J end by 0 bases, with 12 bases between. Germline V CDR1 and CDR2: MDHEN, SYDVKM. The CDR3 bases are TGTGCCAGCAGCGGAGCGGGTATCTCCTACGAGCAGTACTTC. The encoded protein is CASSGAGISYEQYF.

V usage is TRBV20-1 and J usage is TRBJ2-3; 9 bases align to TRBD2. Losses at the gene ends were 6 bases for V and 0 bases for J; bases not matched to a gene: 13. The CDR3 sequence is 17 residues long. Germline values: CDR1 DFQATT, CDR2 SNEGSKA (reference sequence). Here the CDR3 reads CSALGAFSGGSTDTQYF. The CDR3, as DNA: TGCAGTGCGCTGGGGGCATTTAGCGGGGGAAGCACAGATACGCAGTATTTT.

This clonotype was counted at least ten times. This chain joins TRBV7-2 and TRBJ2-5; no reliable D call. V was pared by 5 bases and J by 0 bases, with 10 bases between. CDR1 SGHTA and CDR2 FQGNSA come from the germline V gene. The CDR3 spans 14 residues. DNA of the CDR3: TGTGCCAGCAGCACCAGCCGGAACCAAGAGACCCAGTACTTC. This codes for CASSTSRNQETQYF.

The table lists this clonotype with many counts. The rearrangement links TRBV6-1 to TRBJ2-3; D is possibly TRBD2 (5 bases). The CDR3 consists of 12 residues. Germline V gene data show CDR1 as MNHNS and CDR2 as SASEGT. The V end was cut by 4 bases, the J end by 9 bases, with 11 bases between. The DNA of the CDR3 is TGTGCCAGCAGTGCCCCCCCGGGGACGCAGTATTTT. It codes for CASSAPPGTQYF.

This clonotype showed up many times. V usage is TRBV6-1 and J usage is TRBJ2-7; D assignment may be TRBD1 or TRBD2 (5 bases each). The germline V gene has CDR1 MNHNS and CDR2 SASEGT. Trimming left V 4 bases short and J 2 bases short, with 12 bases between. The CDR3 is made up of 14 amino acids. The CDR3 region is CASSVRDATYEQYF. CDR3 DNA sequence: TGTGCCAGCAGTGTCCGGGACGCCACCTACGAGCAGTACTTC.

This clonotype showed up many times. The chain recombines TRBV28 with TRBJ1-1; TRBD1 is a possible D gene (5 bases). Germline CDR1 reads MDHEN; CDR2 reads SYDVKM. The V end was cut by 2 bases, the J end by 2 bases, with 12 bases between. The CDR3 is 15 amino acids. The CDR3 protein is CASSLRQGSNTEAFF. The CDR3 region has the DNA TGTGCCAGCAGTTTAAGGCAGGGATCTAACACTGAAGCTTTCTTT. Full variable domain (missing parts from reference TRBV28 and TRBJ1-1): DVKVTQSSRYLVKRTGEKVFLECVQDMDHENMFWYRQDPGLGLRLIYFSYDVKMKEKGDIPEGYSVSREKKERFSLILESASTNQTSMYLCASSLRQGSNTEAFFGQGTRLTVV.

This clonotype was counted a few times. The rearrangement links TRBV19 to TRBJ1-2; D gene uncertain. The CDR3 consists of 12 residues. V gave up 5 bases and J gave up 7 bases, with 11 bases separating them. Per the germline V gene, CDR1 is LNHDA and CDR2 is SQIVND (reference sequence). The CDR3 nucleotides are TGTGCCAGTAGTCCCCGAGGGTCTGGCTACACCTTC. Protein: CASSPRGSGYTF. Variable domain in full (rest from reference TRBV19 and TRBJ1-2): DGGITQSPKYLFRKEGQNVTLSCEQNLNHDAMYWYRQDPGQGLRLIYYSQIVNDFQKGDIAEGYSVSREKKESFPLTVTSAQKNPTAFYLCASSPRGSGYTFGSGTRLTVV.

The rearrangement joins TRBV20-1 to TRBJ2-7; D unresolved. This CDR3 has 12 amino acids. V lost 2 bases to trimming and J lost 5 bases, with 10 bases between them. The germline V gene has CDR1 DFQATT and CDR2 SNEGSKA (reference sequence). DNA for the CDR3: TGCAGTGCTAGAATACAGTGCGACGAGCAGTACTTC. Its translation is CSARIQCDEQYF.

The chain joins TRBV5-1 to TRBJ2-2; D call uncertain. Trimming removed 0 bases from V and 0 bases from J, with 9 bases in between. The CDR3 is 16 residues long. From germline, CDR1 is SGHRS and CDR2 YFSETQ. The CDR3: CASSLAGPSNTGELFF. CDR3 bases: TGCGCCAGCAGCTTGGCCGGGCCTTCGAACACCGGGGAGCTGTTTTTT.

J is TRBJ1-2 and V is TRBV19; D is ambiguous. This CDR3 region has 13 residues. V lost 3 bases to trimming and J lost 4 bases, with 9 bases between them. Germline CDR1 is LNHDA and CDR2 is SQIVND (reference sequence). The CDR3 spells CASSIPDPYGYTF. The CDR3 DNA reads TGTGCCAGTAGTATCCCGGATCCCTATGGCTACACCTTC.

This chain uses TRBV28 with TRBJ1-1, with D unclear. The CDR3 length is 15 residues. The ends were cut back, 6 bases at V and 1 base at J, with 15 bases in the middle. Germline values: CDR1 MDHEN, CDR2 SYDVKM. The CDR3 here is CASSVDGRRNTEAFF. The CDR3 DNA follows: TGTGCCAGCAGCGTAGACGGCCGAAGGAACACTGAAGCTTTCTTT.

This clonotype was seen many times. The chain is built from TRBV7-2 and TRBJ2-7, with TRBD2 matching 13 bases. Trimming cost V 7 bases and J 5 bases; bases outside gene matches: 5. In germline, CDR1 is SGHTA, CDR2 FQGNSA. CDR3 size: 14 residues. The CDR3 DNA reads as TGTGCCAGCACGCGGACTAGCGGGGGAAACGAGCAGTACTTC. Amino acid sequence: CASTRTSGGNEQYF.

The J gene is TRBJ1-2, the V gene TRBV29-1; D is unresolved. V lost 3 bases and J 7 bases, leaving 18 bases between the germline ends. Germline-derived CDR1 and CDR2 are SQVTM and ANQGSEA. The CDR3 runs 14 residues. The CDR3 nucleotides are TGCAGCGTTGATTATCGGGGAGCCTTGGCTGGCTACACCTTC. Its protein product is CSVDYRGALAGYTF.

This clonotype has ten or more counts. The rearrangement joins TRBV28 to TRBJ1-2; D gene unclear. There are 14 residues in the CDR3. V gave up 6 bases and J gave up 1 base, with 12 bases separating them. The germline CDR1 and CDR2 sequences are MDHEN and SYDVKM. The CDR3 here is CASRLPGGNYGYTF. In nucleotides, the CDR3 is TGTGCCAGCAGACTCCCCGGCGGTAACTATGGCTACACCTTC.

V and J are TRBV14 and TRBJ2-5; 14 bases map to TRBD2. The CDR3 is 16 amino acids. Germline CDR1 is SGHDN and CDR2 is FVKESK. The trim removed 5 bases at V and 5 bases at J, leaving 7 bases unmatched. CDR3 bases: TGTGCCAGCAGCGGGACTAGCGGGAGAGTCGGGGAGACCCAGTACTTC. Amino acids: CASSGTSGRVGETQYF.

In its sample, this clonotype was seen a few times. This sequence joins TRBV12-3 or TRBV12-4 and TRBJ2-1, with a tentative D call TRBD2 (5 bases). This CDR3 is 14 amino acids long. The V and J ends lost 2 bases and 8 bases respectively, with 13 bases between them. Here the CDR3 DNA reads TGTGCCAGCAGTTTAATAGGGTCCGGGGATGAGCAGTTCTTC. Translated, it gives CASSLIGSGDEQFF.

There are many counts of this clonotype. The chain is built from TRBV7-2 and TRBJ1-5; D remains unclear. There are 15 residues in the CDR3. With 2 bases removed from V and 0 bases from J, the gap between germline ends came to 8 bases. CDR1 and CDR2 (germline): SGHTA, FQGNSA. CDR3 protein: CASSLSVTSNQPQHF. CDR3 in DNA: TGTGCCAGCAGCTTAAGTGTAACTAGCAATCAGCCCCAGCATTTT.

This clonotype was observed at least ten times. The chain combines TRBV7-2 with TRBJ2-4; D remains unclear. The CDR3 totals 14 residues. The germline V gene encodes CDR1 SGHTA and CDR2 FQGNSA. V was shortened by 2 bases and J by 4 bases, with 9 bases between the two germline ends. The CDR3 loop is CASSLSPGKNIQYF. The CDR3 nucleotides are TGTGCCAGCAGCTTAAGCCCCGGAAAAAACATTCAGTACTTC.

There are many counts of this clonotype. The V and J genes are TRBV7-6 and TRBJ2-2, with D tentatively TRBD1 (5 bases). The V end was cut by 1 base, the J end by 2 bases, with 8 bases between. The CDR3 length is 15 residues. Germline assignment: CDR1 SGHVS and CDR2 FNYEAQ. The CDR3 sequence: CASSLVRANTGELFF. In nucleotides, the CDR3 is TGTGCCAGCAGCTTAGTCAGGGCAAACACCGGGGAGCTGTTTTTT.

Only a few counts were recorded for this clonotype. The chain has TRBV20-1 and TRBJ1-1; D possibly corresponds to TRBD1 (5 bases). Germline V gives CDR1 DFQATT, CDR2 SNEGSKA (reference sequence). V lost 0 bases to trimming and J lost 5 bases, with 16 bases between them. The CDR3 extends over 15 amino acids. The CDR3 sequence: CSARDLRVGGTEAFF. The DNA of the CDR3 is TGCAGTGCTAGAGATCTCCGGGTTGGGGGGACTGAAGCTTTCTTT.